Below, 20 T cell receptor beta chains from the same sample are listed, as sequenced in a study of CXCR3-negative and CXCR3-positive naive CD8 T cells. Through 5' RACE with UMI labels, the TRB cDNA libraries were prepared. TCRdb reprocessed the 5' RACE reads; each CDR3 protein has one entry and no DNA is given. This repertoire comprises tens of thousands of distinct CDR3 sequences; its ten largest clones make up roughly 0.73%. Study findings and constraints: Compared with CXCR3-negative naive cells, CXCR3-positive naive cells showed more hydrophobic TRB CDR3s.

Their cognate antigens are unknown. Sequencing input: naive CXCR3+ CD8+ T cells from blood. The subset was: CD45RO-CCR7+CD27+CD95- naive CD8+ T cells expressing CXCR3 (TNR3+). These receptor sequences come from a human donor in good health. Some clones in this sample may be carry-over from other donors' samples.

V is TRBV13 and J is TRBJ2-3. Looked up from germline, CDR1 is PRHDT and CDR2 is FYEKMQ (reference sequence). The CDR3 runs 15 residues. This CDR3 is CASSLDVVSTDTQYF.

The V call is TRBV29-1, the J call TRBJ2-7. The CDR3 is 11 amino acids. Germline lookup yields CDR1 SQVTM and CDR2 ANQGSEA. CDR3 region: CSVLRNYEQYF.

This chain joins TRBV10-3 and TRBJ2-7. The CDR3 has 14 amino acids. Per the germline V gene, CDR1 is ENHRY and CDR2 is SYGVKD. The CDR3 here is CAISESGRSYEQYF.

The chain is built from TRBV28 and TRBJ2-1; TCRdb gives TRBD2 as the D gene, but with no DNA this cannot be confirmed. CDR1 and CDR2 (germline): MDHEN, SYDVKM. The CDR3 is 17 amino acids. CDR3 sequence: CATDNGGQRSSYNEQFF.

The genes are TRBV12-3 or TRBV12-4 and TRBJ2-7. The CDR3 is 14 amino acids. This CDR3 is CASSQKTLSYEQYF.

The V and J genes are TRBV7-6 and TRBJ2-7; there is no DNA to check the TCRdb D call of TRBD1. Germline assignment: CDR1 SGHVS and CDR2 FNYEAQ. The CDR3 consists of 13 residues. The CDR3 reads CASSPGRSYEQYF.

V is TRBV10-3 and J is TRBJ2-7. This CDR3 has 12 residues. Germline assignment: CDR1 ENHRY and CDR2 SYGVKD. The CDR3 loop is CAISEDLYEQYF.

The chain has TRBV4-2 and TRBJ1-6. Germline CDR1 and CDR2: LGHNA and YNFKEQ. The CDR3 is 16 residues long. The CDR3 is CASSQVSSSYNSPLHF.

V and J are TRBV19 and TRBJ2-3; TCRdb outputs TRBD1, but without DNA this stays unchecked. The germline V gene has CDR1 LNHDA and CDR2 SQIVND (reference sequence). The CDR3 is 18 residues long. The CDR3 spells CASNPLNGVRGPTDTQYF. Variable domain in full (rest from reference TRBV19 and TRBJ2-3): DGGITQSPKYLFRKEGQNVTLSCEQNLNHDAMYWYRQDPGQGLRLIYYSQIVNDFQKGDIAEGYSVSREKKESFPLTVTSAQKNPTAFYLCASNPLNGVRGPTDTQYFGPGTRLTVL.

The genes are TRBV27 and TRBJ2-3; there is no DNA to check the TCRdb D call of TRBD1. The CDR3 totals 14 residues. CDR1 MNHEY and CDR2 SMNVEV come from the germline V gene (reference sequence). CDR3 sequence reads: CASSPITGLDTQYF.

The CDR3 here is CASSLGGWDIQYF. The chain uses TRBV7-8 and TRBJ2-4. CDR3 length equals 13 residues. Germline CDR1 reads SGHVS; CDR2 reads FQNEAQ.

The rearrangement links TRBV14 to TRBJ2-2. In germline, CDR1 is SGHDN, CDR2 FVKESK. This CDR3 region has 15 residues. The CDR3 protein is CASSQDPPYTGELFF.

The gene calls are TRBV5-1 and TRBJ2-3; TCRdb outputs TRBD1, but without DNA this stays unchecked. CDR1 SGHRS and CDR2 YFSETQ come from the germline V gene. The CDR3 contains 15 residues. Here the CDR3 reads CASSLARPGADTQYF.

The chain links TRBV4-3 to TRBJ2-7. The CDR3 is made up of 13 amino acids. The germline V gene has CDR1 LGHNA and CDR2 YSLEER. The CDR3 reads CASSQDFNREQYF.

The chain combines TRBV29-1 with TRBJ2-3; the D gene TCRdb calls, TRBD2, cannot be checked with no DNA. The CDR3 covers 15 residues. The V gene's germline CDR1 is SQVTM and CDR2 ANQGSEA. The CDR3 loop is CSVEVLAANTDTQYF.

Frequency places this clonotype as medium-sized. The chain joins TRBV10-1 to TRBJ1-1. This CDR3 is 13 amino acids long. Per the germline V gene, CDR1 is WNHNN and CDR2 is SYGVQD (reference sequence). The CDR3 reads CASSESVNTEAFF.

This chain uses TRBV29-1 with TRBJ2-3; the D gene TCRdb calls, TRBD1, cannot be checked with no DNA. From germline, CDR1 is SQVTM and CDR2 ANQGSEA. This CDR3 contains 12 residues. Here the CDR3 reads CSVTTDTDTQYF.

The V gene is TRBV5-6, the J gene TRBJ2-7. CDR3 size: 14 residues. Germline CDR1 SGHDT, CDR2 YYEEEE. The CDR3 region is CASSLGQGSYEQYF.

This chain joins TRBV7-3 and TRBJ2-3; TCRdb selects TRBD2, and the lack of DNA leaves this call unchecked. The CDR3 has 16 residues. Per the germline V gene, CDR1 is SGHTA and CDR2 is FQGTGA. CDR3: CASSLYGGGASYTQYF.

The chain links TRBV20-1 to TRBJ2-7; without DNA, the TCRdb call of TRBD1 cannot be checked. There are 15 residues in the CDR3. Germline assignment: CDR1 DFQATT and CDR2 SNEGSKA (reference sequence). CDR3 residues: CSARDGQGLSYEQYF.